This T cell receptor (beta chain) was observed in a study of T cell responses to AZD1222 COVID-19 vaccine. This table comes from immunoSEQ multiplex PCR, and its TCRdb copy is limited to in-frame clones, with some not included. The profile shows about 150,000 clones, roughly 90% of them singletons. There are 13 residues in the CDR3. Trimming pared 0 bases from V and 8 bases from J, leaving 9 bases between. Germline CDR1 reads SGHDT; CDR2 reads YYEEEE. The chain has TRBV5-6 and TRBJ2-1; no definite D call. The origin of this receptor is an adult in good health. This sample comprised peripheral blood, obtained on day 0 of AZD1222 vaccination. The CDR3 DNA reads TGTGCCAGCAGCTTGGACCAGGCCGATGAGCAGTTCTTC. This sequence encodes CASSLDQADEQFF.